This T cell receptor beta chain originates from a study of control samples from healthy donors and cancer patients. The repertoire was sequenced with immunoSEQ multiplex PCR; TCRdb's copy has only in-frame clones and lacks some. The table shows about 120,000 clones, with around 89% occurring only once. The receptor comes from a woman aged 45-65 years with colorectal cancer. Material: PBMCs.

The CDR3 region is CASSIDPSTEAFF. The DNA of the CDR3 is TGTGCCAGTAGTATAGATCCCAGCACTGAAGCTTTCTTT. The chain couples TRBV19 to TRBJ1-1; no reliable D call. The CDR3 runs 13 residues. The V gene lost 0 bases and the J gene lost 4 bases, with 6 bases spanning the gap. Germline CDR1 reads LNHDA; CDR2 reads SQIVND (reference sequence). The entire variable domain, with the rest obtained from reference TRBV19 and TRBJ1-1, is as follows: DGGITQSPKYLFRKEGQNVTLSCEQNLNHDAMYWYRQDPGQGLRLIYYSQIVNDFQKGDIAEGYSVSREKKESFPLTVTSAQKNPTAFYLCASSIDPSTEAFFGQGTRLTVV.